This is a list of T cell receptor beta chains from one sample in a study of cytomegalovirus exposure and HLA in healthy donors. Some clones are missing from TCRdb's copy, which holds only in-frame ones; the method was immunoSEQ multiplex PCR. The table includes over 85,000 clones, 60% to 80% detected once. The sequenced sample consisted of PBMCs. These TCRs come from a female donor in good health and CMV-seronegative. The CDR3 runs from the conserved cysteine through the conserved F or W. Each record gives: V gene, D gene, clone size, J gene, CDR3 protein, CDR3 DNA. D genes are given only for firm matches. Not all rows give a size; the values are once, few, many and, for expanded clones, a class.

v_gene: TRBV5-1
d_gene: TRBD2
abundance: NA
j_gene: TRBJ2-5
CDR3aa: CASSLDAGGPWETQYF
CDR3nt: TGCGCCAGCAGCTTGGACGCGGGAGGGCCTTGGGAGACCCAGTACTTC

v_gene: TRBV5-1
d_gene: NA
abundance: NA
j_gene: TRBJ2-2
CDR3aa: CASTPRRGHGTGELFF
CDR3nt: TGCGCCAGCACCCCCAGGAGGGGGCATGGCACCGGGGAGCTGTTTTTT

v_gene: TRBV2
d_gene: TRBD1
abundance: NA
j_gene: TRBJ2-7
CDR3aa: CASSDVQVGQSYEQYF
CDR3nt: TGTGCCAGCAGTGATGTGCAGGTGGGACAGTCCTACGAGCAGTACTTC

v_gene: TRBV5-5
d_gene: NA
abundance: NA
j_gene: TRBJ2-2
CDR3aa: CASSLSPEGGELFF
CDR3nt: TGTGCCAGCAGCTTGAGTCCGGAGGGCGGGGAGCTGTTTTTT

v_gene: TRBV6-1
d_gene: TRBD1
abundance: NA
j_gene: TRBJ1-4
CDR3aa: CASSESEGGNEKLFF
CDR3nt: TGTGCCAGCAGTGAATCCGAAGGGGGCAATGAAAAACTGTTTTTT

v_gene: TRBV6-6
d_gene: TRBD2
abundance: NA
j_gene: TRBJ2-7
CDR3aa: CASSYGGSYEQYF
CDR3nt: TGTGCCAGCAGTTACGGCGGGAGCTACGAGCAGTACTTC

v_gene: TRBV4-1
d_gene: TRBD1
abundance: NA
j_gene: TRBJ1-1
CDR3aa: CASSRHRDRGRNTEAFF
CDR3nt: TGCGCCAGCAGCCGCCACCGGGACAGGGGGCGGAACACTGAAGCTTTCTTT

v_gene: TRBV7-2
d_gene: TRBD1
abundance: NA
j_gene: TRBJ2-7
CDR3aa: CASSSGTGINEQYF
CDR3nt: TGTGCCAGCAGCTCCGGGACAGGGATCAACGAGCAGTACTTC

v_gene: TRBV4-1
d_gene: TRBD1
abundance: NA
j_gene: TRBJ2-7
CDR3aa: CASSRDRGGSYEQYF
CDR3nt: TGCGCCAGCAGCCGGGACAGGGGGGGCTCCTACGAGCAGTACTTC

v_gene: TRBV6-1
d_gene: NA
abundance: NA
j_gene: TRBJ1-2
CDR3aa: CASTLTVYGYTF
CDR3nt: TGTGCCAGCACATTGACAGTCTATGGCTACACCTTC

v_gene: TRBV6-4
d_gene: TRBD2
abundance: NA
j_gene: TRBJ2-3
CDR3aa: CASSDSSGSPDTQYF
CDR3nt: TGTGCCAGCAGTGACTCGAGCGGGAGCCCAGATACGCAGTATTTT

v_gene: TRBV6-5
d_gene: NA
abundance: NA
j_gene: TRBJ1-5
CDR3aa: CASSYSPGNGQPQHF
CDR3nt: TGTGCCAGCAGTTACTCACCCGGGAACGGGCAGCCCCAGCATTTT

v_gene: TRBV5-8
d_gene: TRBD2
abundance: once
j_gene: TRBJ2-5
CDR3aa: CASSPGGTETQYF
CDR3nt: TGTGCCAGCAGCCCGGGGGGAACGGAGACCCAGTACTTC

v_gene: TRBV6-5
d_gene: NA
abundance: NA
j_gene: TRBJ1-1
CDR3aa: CASSYSLLFSGTEAFF
CDR3nt: TGTGCCAGCAGTTACTCGTTACTCTTCTCGGGGACTGAAGCTTTCTTT

v_gene: TRBV9
d_gene: NA
abundance: NA
j_gene: TRBJ2-5
CDR3aa: CASSDGAQETQYF
CDR3nt: TGTGCCAGCAGCGATGGGGCTCAAGAGACCCAGTACTTC

v_gene: TRBV6-4
d_gene: TRBD2
abundance: NA
j_gene: TRBJ2-2
CDR3aa: CASSPLAGDDTGELFF
CDR3nt: TGTGCCAGCAGCCCACTAGCGGGAGATGACACCGGGGAGCTGTTTTTT

v_gene: TRBV4-3
d_gene: TRBD2
abundance: NA
j_gene: TRBJ2-3
CDR3aa: CASSQEVTSGGTMDTQYF
CDR3nt: TGCGCCAGCAGCCAAGAAGTGACTAGCGGGGGGACTATGGATACGCAGTATTTT

v_gene: TRBV7-8
d_gene: TRBD1
abundance: once
j_gene: TRBJ1-2
CDR3aa: CASSFTGGSYGYTF
CDR3nt: TGTGCCAGCAGCTTTACAGGGGGCTCTTATGGCTACACCTTC

v_gene: TRBV28
d_gene: TRBD2
abundance: NA
j_gene: TRBJ2-7
CDR3aa: CASSPPTSGSDEQYF
CDR3nt: TGTGCCAGCAGTCCCCCCACTAGCGGGAGTGACGAGCAGTACTTC

v_gene: TRBV30
d_gene: TRBD2
abundance: NA
j_gene: TRBJ2-1
CDR3aa: CAWALGTSGAYNEQFF
CDR3nt: TGTGCCTGGGCCCTTGGGACTAGCGGGGCCTACAATGAGCAGTTCTTC

v_gene: TRBV5-1
d_gene: TRBD1
abundance: once
j_gene: TRBJ2-7
CDR3aa: CASSWTGSNYEQYF
CDR3nt: TGCGCCAGCAGCTGGACAGGGTCGAACTACGAGCAGTACTTC

v_gene: TRBV25-1
d_gene: TRBD2
abundance: NA
j_gene: TRBJ2-2
CDR3aa: CASRDPTSDTGELFF
CDR3nt: TGTGCCAGCAGAGACCCAACTAGCGACACCGGGGAGCTGTTTTTT

v_gene: TRBV7-9
d_gene: TRBD2
abundance: NA
j_gene: TRBJ2-7
CDR3aa: CASSRQGTSLGYEQYF
CDR3nt: TGTGCCAGCAGTCGTCAGGGGACTAGCCTTGGCTACGAGCAGTACTTC

v_gene: TRBV6-5
d_gene: TRBD1
abundance: NA
j_gene: TRBJ2-7
CDR3aa: CASSYSGGTGGSEQYF
CDR3nt: TGTGCCAGCAGTTACTCAGGAGGGACAGGGGGTAGCGAGCAGTACTTC

v_gene: TRBV4-3
d_gene: TRBD1
abundance: once
j_gene: TRBJ1-2
CDR3aa: CASSQSPGQAREGYTF
CDR3nt: TGCGCCAGCAGCCAATCACCGGGACAGGCCCGTGAGGGGTACACCTTC

v_gene: TRBV6-6
d_gene: NA
abundance: few
j_gene: TRBJ2-7
CDR3aa: CASSPRTGGDEQYF
CDR3nt: TGTGCCAGCAGTCCTCGGACTGGAGGGGACGAGCAGTACTTC

v_gene: TRBV14
d_gene: TRBD1
abundance: NA
j_gene: TRBJ2-6
CDR3aa: CASGQGSGANVLTF
CDR3nt: TGTGCCAGCGGACAGGGCTCTGGGGCCAACGTCCTGACTTTC

v_gene: TRBV6-5
d_gene: TRBD1
abundance: NA
j_gene: TRBJ2-1
CDR3aa: CASSYSDAGGLFF
CDR3nt: TGTGCCAGCAGTTACTCGGACGCAGGGGGCCTATTCTTC

v_gene: TRBV7-8
d_gene: TRBD2
abundance: NA
j_gene: TRBJ2-3
CDR3aa: CASRNLAGVVATQYF
CDR3nt: TGTGCCAGCAGAAACCTAGCGGGGGTGGTTGCTACGCAGTATTTT

v_gene: TRBV7-8
d_gene: TRBD1
abundance: NA
j_gene: TRBJ2-1
CDR3aa: CASLGDRAYNEQFF
CDR3nt: TGTGCCAGCCTCGGGGACAGGGCCTACAATGAGCAGTTCTTC

v_gene: TRBV19
d_gene: NA
abundance: NA
j_gene: TRBJ2-3
CDR3aa: CASTSAPRTDTQYF
CDR3nt: TGTGCCAGTACTAGCGCCCCAAGGACAGATACGCAGTATTTT

v_gene: TRBV2
d_gene: NA
abundance: NA
j_gene: TRBJ1-5
CDR3aa: CASTTGYQPQHF
CDR3nt: TGTGCCAGCACCACAGGGTATCAGCCCCAGCATTTT

v_gene: TRBV6-5
d_gene: NA
abundance: NA
j_gene: TRBJ2-2
CDR3aa: CASSYSVRGTGELFF
CDR3nt: TGTGCCAGCAGTTACTCGGTTCGGGGCACCGGGGAGCTGTTTTTT

v_gene: TRBV7-9
d_gene: NA
abundance: NA
j_gene: TRBJ2-2
CDR3aa: CASSLPGKELFF
CDR3nt: TGTGCCAGCAGCTTACCGGGTAAAGAGCTGTTTTTT

v_gene: TRBV27
d_gene: NA
abundance: few
j_gene: TRBJ2-7
CDR3aa: CASSPTSGRGSYEQYF
CDR3nt: TGTGCCAGCAGCCCCACTTCGGGTAGGGGGTCCTACGAGCAGTACTTC

v_gene: TRBV12-5
d_gene: TRBD1
abundance: NA
j_gene: TRBJ1-2
CDR3aa: CASGSPGQGVYGYTF
CDR3nt: TGTGCTAGTGGTTCACCGGGACAGGGGGTCTATGGCTACACCTTC

v_gene: TRBV4-3
d_gene: NA
abundance: NA
j_gene: TRBJ1-3
CDR3aa: CASSTQTGISGNTIYF
CDR3nt: TGCGCCAGCAGCACACAAACGGGGATCTCTGGAAACACCATATATTTT

v_gene: TRBV6-5
d_gene: NA
abundance: NA
j_gene: TRBJ2-3
CDR3aa: CASSSFAGTPDTQYF
CDR3nt: TGTGCCAGCAGTTCCTTTGCGGGGACCCCAGATACGCAGTATTTT

v_gene: TRBV7-9
d_gene: NA
abundance: NA
j_gene: TRBJ1-1
CDR3aa: CASSTGKYMNTEAFF
CDR3nt: TGTGCCAGCAGTACAGGAAAATACATGAACACTGAAGCTTTCTTT

v_gene: TRBV7-9
d_gene: NA
abundance: few
j_gene: TRBJ1-2
CDR3aa: CASSLVRQGGNYGYTF
CDR3nt: TGTGCCAGCAGCTTAGTACGCCAGGGAGGGAACTATGGCTACACCTTC

v_gene: TRBV11-2
d_gene: NA
abundance: NA
j_gene: TRBJ1-5
CDR3aa: CASSLEPQGYNQPQHF
CDR3nt: TGTGCCAGCAGCTTGGAACCCCAGGGGTACAATCAGCCCCAGCATTTT

v_gene: TRBV9
d_gene: NA
abundance: NA
j_gene: TRBJ2-2
CDR3aa: CASSVEGGPGTGELFF
CDR3nt: TGTGCCAGCAGCGTAGAGGGGGGGCCAGGGACCGGGGAGCTGTTTTTT

v_gene: TRBV5-6
d_gene: TRBD2
abundance: NA
j_gene: TRBJ2-3
CDR3aa: CASSFGLAGTDTQYF
CDR3nt: TGTGCCAGCAGCTTCGGGCTAGCGGGCACAGATACGCAGTATTTT

v_gene: TRBV7-2
d_gene: NA
abundance: NA
j_gene: TRBJ1-6
CDR3aa: CASSLISQGNSPLHF
CDR3nt: TGTGCCAGCAGCTTAATCTCGCAGGGCAATTCACCCCTCCACTTT

v_gene: TRBV2
d_gene: NA
abundance: few
j_gene: TRBJ2-1
CDR3aa: CASSARLVHEQFF
CDR3nt: TGTGCCAGCAGTGCTAGACTGGTCCATGAGCAGTTCTTC

v_gene: TRBV27
d_gene: NA
abundance: NA
j_gene: TRBJ2-1
CDR3aa: CASSFQSGYNEQFF
CDR3nt: TGTGCCAGCAGTTTTCAGAGCGGCTACAATGAGCAGTTCTTC

v_gene: TRBV11-3
d_gene: NA
abundance: NA
j_gene: TRBJ1-6
CDR3aa: CASSPLGQRNSPLHF
CDR3nt: TGTGCCAGCAGCCCCTTGGGACAACGAAATTCACCCCTCCACTTT

v_gene: TRBV7-8
d_gene: NA
abundance: NA
j_gene: TRBJ2-7
CDR3aa: CASSLAREQYF
CDR3nt: TGTGCCAGCAGCTTAGCGCGCGAGCAGTACTTC

v_gene: TRBV6-5
d_gene: NA
abundance: NA
j_gene: TRBJ2-7
CDR3aa: CASSYDWSSYEQYF
CDR3nt: TGTGCCAGCAGTTACGACTGGAGCTCCTACGAGCAGTACTTC

v_gene: TRBV7-2
d_gene: TRBD1
abundance: NA
j_gene: TRBJ1-2
CDR3aa: CASSPDRGRGGYTF
CDR3nt: TGTGCCAGCAGCCCGGACAGGGGGCGAGGTGGCTACACCTTC

v_gene: TRBV21-1
d_gene: NA
abundance: NA
j_gene: TRBJ2-3
CDR3aa: CATTTETDTQYF
CDR3nt: TGTGCCACTACGACAGAAACAGATACGCAGTATTTT

v_gene: TRBV5-6
d_gene: TRBD1
abundance: NA
j_gene: TRBJ2-3
CDR3aa: CASRPQGADTQYF
CDR3nt: TGTGCCAGCAGGCCTCAGGGGGCAGATACGCAGTATTTT